This T cell receptor (beta chain) was identified in a study of blood T cell repertoires in COVID-19. CDR1 and CDR2 (germline): SGHVS, FNYEAQ. This CDR3 is built from 14 residues. J lost 4 bases, V lost 2 bases, and 4 bases had no gene match. Sequencing was performed with immunoSEQ multiplex PCR; in TCRdb, only in-frame clones are kept and a portion is missing. Of 100,000 to 150,000 clones in the sample, 75% to 90% were seen once. This clone was picked up one time. The sequenced sample consisted of peripheral blood. This clonotype originated in a man aged 45-65 years with active or convalescent COVID-19. The V and J genes are TRBV7-6 and TRBJ2-7; 8 nucleotides line up with TRBD2. For the CDR3, the DNA is TGTGCCAGCAGCTTAAGCGGGAGAATGTACGAGCAGTACTTC. It translates to CASSLSGRMYEQYF. Full variable domain (remainder filled in from reference TRBV7-6 and TRBJ2-7): GAGVSQSPRYKVTKRGQDVALRCDPISGHVSLYWYRQALGQGPEFLTYFNYEAQQDKSGLPNDRFSAERPEGSISTLTIQRTEQRDSAMYRCASSLSGRMYEQYFGPGTRLTVT.